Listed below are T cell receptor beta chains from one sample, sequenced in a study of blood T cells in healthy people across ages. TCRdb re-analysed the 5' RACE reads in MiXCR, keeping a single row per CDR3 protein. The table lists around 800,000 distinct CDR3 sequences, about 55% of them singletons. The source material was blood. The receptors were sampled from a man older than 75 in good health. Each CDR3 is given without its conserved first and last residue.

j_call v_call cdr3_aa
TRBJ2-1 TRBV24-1 ATSEALASGQF
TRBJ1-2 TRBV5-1 ASSLEGLGYT
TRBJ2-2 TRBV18 ASSPGGMNTGELF
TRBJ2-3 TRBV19 ASSFGNSYAY
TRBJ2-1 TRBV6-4 ASSDPGNEQF
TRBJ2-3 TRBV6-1 ASRTDWGTDTQY
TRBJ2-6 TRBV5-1 ASSLPRTGGFGANALT
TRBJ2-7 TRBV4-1 ASSQDPLLYDEQY
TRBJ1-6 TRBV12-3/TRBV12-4 ASSLVQPGPLH
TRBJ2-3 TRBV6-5 ASTSPSSTDTQY
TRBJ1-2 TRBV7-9 ASSLAASLGYT
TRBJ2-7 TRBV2 ASRGPGQGSSYEQY
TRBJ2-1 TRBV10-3 AISEAPRPSGSPNEQF
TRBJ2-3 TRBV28 ASSLAGARGDTQY
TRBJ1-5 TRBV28 ASSLLVVAGKANQPQH
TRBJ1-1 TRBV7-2 ASSLRWGNTEAF
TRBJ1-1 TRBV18 ASSPPGQGAGTEAF
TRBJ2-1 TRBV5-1 ASSGASGSYNEQF
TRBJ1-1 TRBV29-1 SVGTGTGEAF
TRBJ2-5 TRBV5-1 ASSPSPSGQETQY
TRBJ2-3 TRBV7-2 ASSLLGLDTQY
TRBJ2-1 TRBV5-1 ASSLEPGEYNEQF
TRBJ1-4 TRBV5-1 ASSEGQTGGEKLF
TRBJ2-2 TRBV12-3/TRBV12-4 ASSPTTGTGELF
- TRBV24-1 ATPLWTGVHFTYEQY
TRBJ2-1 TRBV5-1 ASSLTVASLYNEQF
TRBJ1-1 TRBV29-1 SVGQGTNTEAF
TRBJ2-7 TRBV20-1 SARINSGTAYEQY
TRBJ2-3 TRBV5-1 ASSPRQGVDTQY
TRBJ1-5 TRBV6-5 ASSYVSGDQPQH
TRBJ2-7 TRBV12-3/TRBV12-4 ASSLSGLAYEQY
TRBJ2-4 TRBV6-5 ASSYAGVGTDLAKNIQY
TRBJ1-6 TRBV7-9 ASSSSSDNSPLH
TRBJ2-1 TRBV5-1 ASRDLAGYEQF
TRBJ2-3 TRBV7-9 ASSLLRPSTDTQY
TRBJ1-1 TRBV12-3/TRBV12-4 ASSLMIRDTEAF
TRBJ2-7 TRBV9 ASSPHDRGPYEQY
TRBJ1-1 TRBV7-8 ASSLKGEDTEAF
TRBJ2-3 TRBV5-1 ASSFGLESADTQY
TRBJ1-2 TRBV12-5 ASGLSGLQGLNYGYT
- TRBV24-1 ATSDPNDRDEQY
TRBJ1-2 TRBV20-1 SAETGKDGYT
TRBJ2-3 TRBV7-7 ASSPTSGRVRRSTDTQY
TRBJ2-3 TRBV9 AGSPTRTDTQY
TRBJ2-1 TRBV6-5 ASSQLAGAADEQF